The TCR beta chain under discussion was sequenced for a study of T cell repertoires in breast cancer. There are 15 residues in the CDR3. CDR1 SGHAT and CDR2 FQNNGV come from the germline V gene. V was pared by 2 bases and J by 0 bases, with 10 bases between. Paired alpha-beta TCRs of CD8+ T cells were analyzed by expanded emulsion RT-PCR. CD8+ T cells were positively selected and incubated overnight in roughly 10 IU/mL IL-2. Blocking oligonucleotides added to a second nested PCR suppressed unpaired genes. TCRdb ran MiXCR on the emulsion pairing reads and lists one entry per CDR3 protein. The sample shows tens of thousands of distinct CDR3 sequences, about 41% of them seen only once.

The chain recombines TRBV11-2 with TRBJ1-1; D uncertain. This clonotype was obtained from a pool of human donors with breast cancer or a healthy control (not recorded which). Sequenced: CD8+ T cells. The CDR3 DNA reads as TGTGCCAGCAGCTTAAGTTTTCAGTTGAACACTGAAGCTTTCTTT. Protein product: CASSLSFQLNTEAFF.